The clone carrying this T cell receptor beta chain occurred many times. The data were taken from a study of T cells after yellow fever vaccination. TCRdb re-analysed the 5' RACE reads in MiXCR, keeping a single row per CDR3 protein. The data hold 100,000 or so distinct CDR3 sequences, with under 9% observed a single time. The V gene lost 3 bases and the J gene lost 10 bases, with 13 bases spanning the gap. This CDR3 contains 13 residues. The rearrangement uses TRBV12-3 or TRBV12-4 and TRBJ2-1, with D hard to call. The sequenced sample was CD8+ T cells not binding an NS4B(214-222) dextramer, sorted from PBMCs, obtained around 15 days after the first yellow fever vaccination. This receptor was taken from a young man who received the YFV17D yellow fever vaccine. The DNA of the CDR3 is TGTGCCAGCAGTTTGGGCAGCCTCCGGGAGCAGTTCTTC. The encoded protein is CASSLGSLREQFF.